The 2 T cell receptor beta chains below all came from one sample that was sequenced in a study of blood T cell repertoires in COVID-19. Using immunoSEQ multiplex PCR, the repertoire was profiled, and TCRdb retains in-frame clones only, with some absent. Of approximately 130,000 clones detected, around 87% appear once; the ten largest clones hold around 17%. Sample: peripheral blood. The receptors stem from a woman aged 45-59 years who had recovered from COVID-19.

The rearrangement uses TRBV27 and TRBJ2-3; the match to TRBD1 covers 8 bases. Trimming cost V 4 bases and J 3 bases; bases outside gene matches: 6. The CDR3 length is 15 residues. Germline-derived CDR1 and CDR2 are MNHEY and SMNVEV (reference sequence). DNA for the CDR3: TGTGCCAGCAGTTCGCAGACAGGGGCGACAGATACGCAGTATTTT. Amino acids: CASSSQTGATDTQYF.

The rearrangement uses TRBV3-1 (or the pseudogene TRBV3-2) and TRBJ1-6; possible D gene TRBD1, 5 bases. The CDR3 contains 16 residues. Trimming removed 0 bases from V and 3 bases from J, with 9 bases in between. From germline, CDR1 is LGHDT and CDR2 YNNKEL (reference sequence). Written as DNA, the CDR3 is TGTGCCAGCAGCCAAGATCATGGACACTATAATTCACCCCTCCACTTT. Translating gives CASSQDHGHYNSPLHF.